One sample yielded the 20 T cell receptor beta chains listed below, sequenced in a study of molecular identifiers for immune sequencing clone quantification (dated by TCRdb to the late 2010s). Libraries were prepared through PCR. Sequencing took place on a NextSeq 500. TCRdb itself trimmed the public reads at Q25 with fastp, ran MiXCR and retained productive beta chains. Rows matching on CDR3 protein sequence are summarized as one entry with the most common DNA and genes. The sample table contains approximately 500,000 distinct CDR3 sequences; only one count was recorded for about 25% of them. The ten largest clones take up around 0.79% of the sample. The sequenced material came from naive CD8+ T cells from blood, with Jurkat cell RNA spiked in. According to the study, the label for this sample's cell subset or site signals: FACS-sorted CD8+CD4-CCR7+CD45RA+ naive T cells. The source is a human donor in good health. Some libraries in this study had Jurkat cell RNA spiked in.

Notes on this clonotype: A read error is possible here, since a much larger clone lies one base away. The chain employs TRBV20-1 and TRBJ1-4; possibly TRBD1 for D (6 bases). This CDR3 spans 16 amino acids. V was shortened by 1 base and J by 0 bases, with 12 bases between the two germline ends. Germline V CDR1 and CDR2: DFQATT, SNEGSKA (reference sequence). The CDR3 sequence: CSARAGTNATNEKLFF. CDR3 nucleotide sequence: TGCAGTGCTAGAGCGGGGACAAACGCAACTAATGAAAAACTGTTTTTT.

This clonotype was counted at least ten times. The gene calls are TRBV7-9 and TRBJ1-4; unclear D gene. The CDR3 spans 13 residues. Germline V gives CDR1 SEHNR, CDR2 FQNEAQ (reference sequence). Trimming removed 6 bases at V and 8 bases at J, with 13 bases between. CDR3 nucleotide sequence: TGTGCCAGCAGTCCAACGGGTAACGAAAAACTGTTTTTT. Residues: CASSPTGNEKLFF.

This clonotype was seen at least ten times. The chain recombines TRBV7-2 with TRBJ1-1, with D possibly matching TRBD1 (6 bases). Between the trimmed V and J ends, which lost 3 bases and 2 bases, there was a span of 10 bases. CDR3 length: 14 amino acids. Germline V gene sequence: CDR1 SGHTA, CDR2 FQGNSA. DNA of the CDR3: TGTGCCAGCAGCTTCGGGACACCAAACACTGAAGCTTTCTTT. Translation: CASSFGTPNTEAFF.

The chain recombines TRBV7-3 with TRBJ2-2; the match to TRBD2 covers 9 bases. The CDR3 has 16 residues. J lost 4 bases, V lost 2 bases, and 5 bases had no gene match. CDR1 is SGHTA, CDR2 FQGTGA, per germline. The CDR3 protein is CASSLWGSGSTGELFF. DNA of the CDR3: TGTGCCAGCAGCTTATGGGGTAGCGGGAGCACCGGGGAGCTGTTTTTT.

This clonotype was detected ten times or more. The DNA for the CDR3 is TGTGCCTGGGAAACTAGCGGAGGGGCTGAGCAGTTCTTC. It translates to CAWETSGGAEQFF. The chain links TRBV30 to TRBJ2-1; 8 nucleotides line up with TRBD2. The V segment lost 5 bases and the J segment 9 bases; nucleotides outside the gene matches: 9. This CDR3 comprises 13 residues. Per germline, CDR1 GTSNPN and CDR2 SVGIG (reference sequence).

On this clonotype: A much larger clone lies one base from this, so it may be a read error. CDR3 amino acids: CASSEGVRVNQPQHF. CDR3 sequence (DNA): TGTGCCAGCAGTGAAGGTGTCAGGGTAAATCAGCCCCAGCATTTT. The J gene is TRBJ1-5, the V gene TRBV2, with a weak D call TRBD1 (5 bases). This CDR3 is built from 15 residues. Germline assignment: CDR1 SNHLY and CDR2 FYNNEI. The germline V and J ends were trimmed by 1 base and 4 bases, with 11 bases remaining between them.

This clonotype was seen ten or more times. V gene TRBV25-1 combines with J gene TRBJ2-7; D is unresolved. V was cut by 4 bases and J by 3 bases, with 10 bases left in between. Per the germline V gene, CDR1 is MGHDK and CDR2 is SYGVNS. The CDR3 spans 13 residues. This chain's CDR3 is CASSAPEDYEQYF. The CDR3 bases are TGTGCCAGCAGTGCCCCTGAGGACTACGAGCAGTACTTC.

Turning to this clonotype: The conserved phenylalanine or tryptophan is not found at the CDR3 terminus, so this likely reflects a read error. The chain couples TRBV20-1 to TRBJ2-3; the D is unclear. CDR3 length equals 17 residues. Per the germline V gene, CDR1 is DFQATT and CDR2 is SNEGSKA (reference sequence). V was shortened by 6 bases and J by 5 bases, with 27 bases between the two germline ends. The CDR3 sequence is CSAHSEDDATSVDTQYY. DNA for the CDR3: TGCAGTGCCCACAGTGAGGACGATGCCACCTCCGTAGATACGCAGTATTAT.

This clonotype was counted between two and nine times. The gene calls are TRBV6-5 and TRBJ2-6; D possibly corresponds to TRBD1 (5 bases). CDR3 length equals 14 residues. With 2 bases removed from V and 5 bases from J, the gap between germline ends came to 7 bases. The germline V gene encodes CDR1 MNHEY and CDR2 SVGAGI. The CDR3 nucleotides are TGTGCCAGCAGTTACAGGGGTAGGGCCAACGTCCTGACTTTC. Its translation is CASSYRGRANVLTF.

This clonotype was recorded many times. The J gene is TRBJ1-6, the V gene TRBV4-3; D is perhaps TRBD1 (5 bases). The ends were cut back, 1 base at V and 9 bases at J, with 7 bases in the middle. This CDR3 is 13 amino acids long. Germline assignment: CDR1 LGHNA and CDR2 YSLEER. The CDR3 loop reads CASSQVGVSPLHF. DNA of the CDR3: TGCGCCAGCAGCCAAGTGGGGGTTTCACCCCTCCACTTT.

J is TRBJ2-7 and V is TRBV5-1, with 9 bases matching TRBD2. CDR1 is SGHRS and CDR2 is YFSETQ in the germline V gene. The length of the CDR3 is 17 residues. V shed 0 bases and J 7 bases; nucleotides not matched to a gene: 14. The CDR3, as DNA: TGCGCCAGCAGCTTGGCCCCAGTAGCGGGGGATCAGGTTGAGCAGTACTTC. It yields the protein CASSLAPVAGDQVEQYF.

About this clonotype: Possible read error: a much larger clone is one base away. Since no conserved phenylalanine or tryptophan closes the CDR3, a read error is the likely cause. No DNA is shown, since the ends of the CDR3 on it are uncertain; the CDR3 is the one TCRdb lists. V and J are TRBV2 and TRBJ2-7; the table's D gene call, TRBD2, was not cross checked with the DNA. Both ends counted, the CDR3 spans 13 residues. Germline V CDR1 and CDR2: SNHLY, FYNNEI. The CDR3 is CASRGIAGGLKYL.

This clonotype has a count of ten or more. The V and J genes are TRBV7-8 and TRBJ2-1; 8 nucleotides line up with TRBD1. Germline CDR1 is SGHVS and CDR2 is FQNEAQ. J was trimmed by 6 bases and V by 4 bases; bases with no gene match: 8. This CDR3 spans 15 amino acids. In nucleotides, the CDR3 is TGTGCCAGCAGCTCGTCGGACAGGGTCCCCAATGAGCAGTTCTTC. Translated: CASSSSDRVPNEQFF.

The chain combines TRBV12-3 or TRBV12-4 with TRBJ1-4; tentative D call: TRBD1 (5 bases). This CDR3 is 15 amino acids long. V shed 3 bases and J shed 4 bases, with 12 bases lying between them. CDR3 DNA: TGTGCCAGCAGTTTCCGGGACGGTATTAATGAAAAACTGTTTTTT. Translating it yields CASSFRDGINEKLFF.

The chain uses TRBV19 and TRBJ2-1; D remains unclear. Between the trimmed V and J ends, which lost 9 bases and 0 bases, there was a span of 12 bases. Germline V gives CDR1 LNHDA, CDR2 SQIVND (reference sequence). This CDR3 is built from 14 residues. Written as DNA, the CDR3 is TGTGCCAGCGCCGCGGATAACTCCTACAATGAGCAGTTCTTC. This translates into CASAADNSYNEQFF.

The gene calls are TRBV4-3 and TRBJ2-6; 7 nucleotides align to TRBD2. Germline CDR1 and CDR2: LGHNA and YSLEER. J lost 4 bases, V lost 0 bases, and 3 bases had no gene match. The CDR3 length is 16 residues. This CDR3 reads CASSQERGYGANVLTF. The CDR3 nucleotides are TGCGCCAGCAGCCAAGAGCGGGGGTACGGGGCCAACGTCCTGACTTTC.

Of note for this clonotype: Germline and junction disagree at one end, which may indicate a read error. The V gene is TRBV7-8, the J gene TRBJ1-4; no clear D. The CDR3 extends over 13 amino acids. Looked up from germline, CDR1 is SGHVS and CDR2 is FQNEAQ. CDR3 nucleotide sequence: TGTGCAAGCAGCTTAGCGGAACAAGAAAAAATGTTTTTT. It is translated as CASSLAEQEKMFF.

This clonotype has a count of ten or more. The CDR3 is CASSEPNEQFF. The CDR3 nucleotides read TGTGCCAGCAGTGAGCCGAATGAGCAGTTCTTC. This chain uses TRBV2 with TRBJ2-1; no clear D gene. The V and J ends lost 3 bases and 7 bases respectively, with 4 bases between them. CDR1 and CDR2 (germline): SNHLY, FYNNEI. CDR3 length equals 11 residues.

With respect to this clonotype: A much larger clone is a single base away; this may be a read error. The V and J genes are TRBV7-9 and TRBJ2-3; a weak D match, TRBD2 (6 bases). The CDR3 is made up of 14 amino acids. The germline V gene encodes CDR1 SEHNR and CDR2 FQNEAQ (reference sequence). CDR3 nucleotides: TGTACCAGCAGCTTAGTCCAGGGAGGAGATACGCAGTATTTT. As protein: CTSSLVQGGDTQYF.

This clonotype came up a few times. V is TRBV19 and J is TRBJ2-3; 7 nucleotides align to TRBD1. Trimming took 6 bases from V and 0 from J; bases not matched to a gene: 6. The germline CDR1 and CDR2 sequences are LNHDA and SQIVND (reference sequence). The CDR3 is made up of 15 amino acids. The CDR3 DNA reads TGTGCCAGTAGCGCACAGGGGCCAAGCACAGATACGCAGTATTTT. Translated: CASSAQGPSTDTQYF.